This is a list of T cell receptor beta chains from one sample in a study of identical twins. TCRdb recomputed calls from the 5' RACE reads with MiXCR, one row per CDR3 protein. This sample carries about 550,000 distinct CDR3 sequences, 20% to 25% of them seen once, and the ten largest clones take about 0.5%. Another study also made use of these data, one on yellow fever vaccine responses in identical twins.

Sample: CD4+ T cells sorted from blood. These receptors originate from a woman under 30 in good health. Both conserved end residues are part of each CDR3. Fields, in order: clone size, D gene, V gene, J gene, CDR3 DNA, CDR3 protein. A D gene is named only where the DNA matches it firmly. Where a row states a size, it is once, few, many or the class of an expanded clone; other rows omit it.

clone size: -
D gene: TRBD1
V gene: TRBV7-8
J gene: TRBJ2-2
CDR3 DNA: TGTGCCAGCAGCTCGTACGGGACAGGGGCTAACACCGGGGAGCTGTTTTTT
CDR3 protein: CASSSYGTGANTGELFF

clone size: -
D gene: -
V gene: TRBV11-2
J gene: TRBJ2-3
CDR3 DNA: TGTGCCAGCAGCTTGGAAATCACAGATACGCAGTATTTT
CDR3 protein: CASSLEITDTQYF

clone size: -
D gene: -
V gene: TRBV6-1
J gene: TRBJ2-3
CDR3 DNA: TGTGCCAGCCGATGGCGCCGGGTGGATACGCAGTATTTT
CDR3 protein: CASRWRRVDTQYF

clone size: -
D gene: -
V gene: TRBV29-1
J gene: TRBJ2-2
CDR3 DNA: TGCAGCGTTGAATCCACCTACACCGGGGAGCTGTTTTTT
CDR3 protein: CSVESTYTGELFF

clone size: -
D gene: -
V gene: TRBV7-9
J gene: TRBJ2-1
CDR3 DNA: TGTGCCAGCAGCCAGGCCAATGGGTGGAGTTTTGAGCAGTTCTTC
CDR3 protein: CASSQANGWSFEQFF

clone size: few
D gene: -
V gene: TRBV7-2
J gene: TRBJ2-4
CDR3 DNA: TGTGCCAGCAGCTTAGTGGGAACCTACCAGGCCAAAAACATTCAGTACTTC
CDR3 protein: CASSLVGTYQAKNIQYF

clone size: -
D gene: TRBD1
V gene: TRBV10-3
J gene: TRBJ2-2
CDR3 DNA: TGTGCCATCAGTCGGACAGGGTTCACCGGGGAGCTGTTTTTT
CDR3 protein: CAISRTGFTGELFF

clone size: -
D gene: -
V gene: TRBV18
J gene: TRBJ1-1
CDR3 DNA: TGTGCCAGCTCACCCAGGGTAGGAAGTGACACTGAAGCTTTCTTT
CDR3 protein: CASSPRVGSDTEAFF

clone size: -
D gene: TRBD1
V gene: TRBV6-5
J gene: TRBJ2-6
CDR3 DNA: TGTGCCAGCAGTTATCCGACAGGGACTGGGGCCAACGTCCTGACTTTC
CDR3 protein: CASSYPTGTGANVLTF

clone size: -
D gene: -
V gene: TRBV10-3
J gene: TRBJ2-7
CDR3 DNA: TGTGCCATCAGTGAGTCGGCTGGGGAAGCCTACGAGCAGTACTTC
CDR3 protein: CAISESAGEAYEQYF

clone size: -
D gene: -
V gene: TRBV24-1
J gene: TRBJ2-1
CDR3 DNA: TGTGCCACCAGTGACACTAGGAATGAGCAGTTCTTC
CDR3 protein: CATSDTRNEQFF

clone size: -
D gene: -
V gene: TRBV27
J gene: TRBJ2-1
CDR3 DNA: TGTGCCAGCAGTGAAGGGATCCGGGCCCGTGCCTTCTTC
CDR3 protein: CASSEGIRARAFF

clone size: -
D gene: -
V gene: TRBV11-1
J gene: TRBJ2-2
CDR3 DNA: TGTGCCAGCAGCCGGGACATCGCCACCGGGGAGCTGTTTTTT
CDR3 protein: CASSRDIATGELFF

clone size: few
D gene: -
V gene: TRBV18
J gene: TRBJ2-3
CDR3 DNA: TGTGCCAGCTCACCCCTACTCACAGATACGCAGTATTTT
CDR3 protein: CASSPLLTDTQYF

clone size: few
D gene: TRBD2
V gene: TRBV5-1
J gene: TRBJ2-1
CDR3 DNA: TGCGCCAGCAGCTTGGCCGGGACTAGCTTCGTTGGTGAGCAGTTCTTC
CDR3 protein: CASSLAGTSFVGEQFF

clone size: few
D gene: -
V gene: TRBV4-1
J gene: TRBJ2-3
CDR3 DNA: TGCGCCAGCAGCCAGCTTTCCCTAGCCGGTGGAGATACGCAGTATTTT
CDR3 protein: CASSQLSLAGGDTQYF

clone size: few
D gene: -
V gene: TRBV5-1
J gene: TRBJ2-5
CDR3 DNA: TGCGCCAGCAGCCATACCAGTCCGGGGGAGACCCAGTACTTC
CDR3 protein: CASSHTSPGETQYF

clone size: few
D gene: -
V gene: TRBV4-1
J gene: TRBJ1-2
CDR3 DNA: TGCGCCAGCAGCCAAGGGAGTAGGGACGGCTACACCTTC
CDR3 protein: CASSQGSRDGYTF

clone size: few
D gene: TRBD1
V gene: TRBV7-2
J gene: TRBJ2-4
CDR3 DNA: TGTGCCAGCAGCTTAGGCGCGGACAGGGGTTTAGCCAAAAACATTCAGTACTTC
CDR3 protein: CASSLGADRGLAKNIQYF

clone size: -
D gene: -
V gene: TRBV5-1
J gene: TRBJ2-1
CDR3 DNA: TGCGCCAGCAGAACCTTGGGGGCCGACAATGAGCAGTTCTTC
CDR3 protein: CASRTLGADNEQFF

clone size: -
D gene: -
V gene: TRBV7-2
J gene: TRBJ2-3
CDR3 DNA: TGTGCCAGCAGCTTTCGGCCGGCAGGGACTAGCACAGATACGCAGTATTTT
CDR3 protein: CASSFRPAGTSTDTQYF

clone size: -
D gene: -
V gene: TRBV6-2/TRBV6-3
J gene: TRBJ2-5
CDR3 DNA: TGTGCCAGCAAAGTCCTGCAGCCGCAAAAAGAGACCCAGTACTTC
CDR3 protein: CASKVLQPQKETQYF

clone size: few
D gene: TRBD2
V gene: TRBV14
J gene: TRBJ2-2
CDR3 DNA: TGTGCCAGCAGCCTGAGGGCTAGCGGTAACGGGGAGCTGTTTTTT
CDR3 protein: CASSLRASGNGELFF

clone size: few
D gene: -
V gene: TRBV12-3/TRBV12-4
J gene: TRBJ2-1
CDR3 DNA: TGTGCCAGCAGTTTTGGCAGGCTGGGGGGTGAGCAGTTCTTC
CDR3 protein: CASSFGRLGGEQFF

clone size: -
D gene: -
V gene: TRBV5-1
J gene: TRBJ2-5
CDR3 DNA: TGCGCCAGCAGCTTGGGGGCCAGGAGGGAGACCCAGTACTTC
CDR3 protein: CASSLGARRETQYF

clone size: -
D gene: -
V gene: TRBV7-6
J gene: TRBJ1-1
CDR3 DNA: TGTGCCAGCAGCTTAGTTCAATCTCCGAACACTGAAGCTTTCTTT
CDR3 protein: CASSLVQSPNTEAFF

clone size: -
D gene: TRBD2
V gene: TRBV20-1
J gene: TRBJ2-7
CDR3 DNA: TGCAGTGCTAGAGCACTACTAGCGGACCTCTCCTACGAGCAGTACTTC
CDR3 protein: CSARALLADLSYEQYF

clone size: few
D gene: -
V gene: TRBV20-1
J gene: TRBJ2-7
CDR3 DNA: TGCAGTGCCAAAACAGTAGCCGGCTCCTACGAGCAGTACTTC
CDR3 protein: CSAKTVAGSYEQYF

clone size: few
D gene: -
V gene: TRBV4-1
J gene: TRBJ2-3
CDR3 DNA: TGCGCCAGCAGCCAAGGGGTTCCGATGGGCACAGATACGCAGTATTTT
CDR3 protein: CASSQGVPMGTDTQYF

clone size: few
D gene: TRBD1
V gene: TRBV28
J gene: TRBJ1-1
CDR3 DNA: TGTGCCAGCAGTCCCGGACAGGGGGGCGACACTGAAGCTTTCTTT
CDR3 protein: CASSPGQGGDTEAFF

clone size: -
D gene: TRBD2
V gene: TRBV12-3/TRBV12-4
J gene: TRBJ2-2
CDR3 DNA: TGTGCCAGCAGTTTACCCCCGTCCTGGGGGGGGGCGAACACCGGGGAGCTGTTTTTT
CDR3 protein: CASSLPPSWGGANTGELFF

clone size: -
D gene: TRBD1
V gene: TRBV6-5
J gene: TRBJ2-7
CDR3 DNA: TGTGCCAGCAGTTGGACAGGGTACGGGCAGTACTTC
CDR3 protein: CASSWTGYGQYF

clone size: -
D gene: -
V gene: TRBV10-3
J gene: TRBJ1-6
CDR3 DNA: TGTGCCATCAGTGGAGAGAGCTCCTATAATTCACCCCTCCACTTT
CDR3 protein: CAISGESSYNSPLHF

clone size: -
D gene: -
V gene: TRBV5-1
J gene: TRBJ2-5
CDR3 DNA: TGCGCCAGCAGCTTGGACAGTCGATCACAAGAGACCCAGTACTTC
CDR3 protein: CASSLDSRSQETQYF

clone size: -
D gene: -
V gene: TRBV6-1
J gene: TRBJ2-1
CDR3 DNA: TGTGCCAGTCGACAGTACGCCTACAATGAGCAGTTCTTC
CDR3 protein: CASRQYAYNEQFF

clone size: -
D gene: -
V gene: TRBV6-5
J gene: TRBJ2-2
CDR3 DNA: TGTGCCAGCAGTCCCTTAGGGGGTCGTTACACCGGGGAGCTGTTTTTT
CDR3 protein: CASSPLGGRYTGELFF

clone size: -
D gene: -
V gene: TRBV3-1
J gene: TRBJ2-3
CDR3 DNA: TGTGCCAGCAGCCTCAGCTCCGGGGGATGGTCAGATACGCAGTATTTT
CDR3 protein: CASSLSSGGWSDTQYF

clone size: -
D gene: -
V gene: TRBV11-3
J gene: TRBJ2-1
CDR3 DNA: TGTGCCAGCAGCTCTCGGGAGTCGACAAGAATCAATGAGCAGTTCTTC
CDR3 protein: CASSSRESTRINEQFF

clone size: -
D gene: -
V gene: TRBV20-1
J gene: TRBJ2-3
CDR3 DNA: TGCAGTGCTAGGGGCCGACAGACCTCTAGCACAGATACGCAGTATTTT
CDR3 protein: CSARGRQTSSTDTQYF

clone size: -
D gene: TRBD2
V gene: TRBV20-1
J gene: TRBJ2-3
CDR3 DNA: TGCTGTGCGTTCCTAGCGGGGGCGATATCTAGCACAGATACGCAGTATTTT
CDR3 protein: CCAFLAGAISSTDTQYF

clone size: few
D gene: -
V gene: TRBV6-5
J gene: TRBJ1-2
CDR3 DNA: TGTGCGACCTCGATGGGCTATGGCTACACCTTC
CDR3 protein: CATSMGYGYTF

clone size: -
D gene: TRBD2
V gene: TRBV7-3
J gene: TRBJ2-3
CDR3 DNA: TGTGCCAGCAGTCCTAGCGGAATCACAGATACGCAGTATTTT
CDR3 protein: CASSPSGITDTQYF

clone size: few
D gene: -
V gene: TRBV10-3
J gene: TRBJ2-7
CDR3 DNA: TGTGCCATCAGTGCGTGGGGCTACGAGCAGTACTTC
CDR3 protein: CAISAWGYEQYF

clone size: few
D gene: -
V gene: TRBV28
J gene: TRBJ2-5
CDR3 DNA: TGTGCCAGCAGTTTATCCACACAGGGAGGGTTTGGTGGTCAAGAGACCCAGTACTTC
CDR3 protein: CASSLSTQGGFGGQETQYF

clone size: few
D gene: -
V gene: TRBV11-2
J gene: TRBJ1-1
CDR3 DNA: TGTGCCAGCAGCCCCCCGGGGCAGTTGGGCACTGAAGCTTTCTTT
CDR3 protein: CASSPPGQLGTEAFF

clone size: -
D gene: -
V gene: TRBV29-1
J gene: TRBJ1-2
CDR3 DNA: TGCAGCGTTGAAGAGTTCATGGCAGGGAACTATGGCTACACCTTC
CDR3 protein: CSVEEFMAGNYGYTF

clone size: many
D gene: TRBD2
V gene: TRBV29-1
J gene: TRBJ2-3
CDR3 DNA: TGCAGCACCAAACTAGCGGGGGGCCGAGATACGCAGTATTTT
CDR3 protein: CSTKLAGGRDTQYF

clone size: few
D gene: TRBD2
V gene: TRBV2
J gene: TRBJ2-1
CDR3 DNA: TGTGCCAGCAGGGTAGCGGGAGACTCCTACAATGAGCAGTTCTTC
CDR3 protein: CASRVAGDSYNEQFF

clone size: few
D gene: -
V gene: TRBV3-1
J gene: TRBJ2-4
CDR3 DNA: TGTGCCAGCAGCCCCGGGGGCGGGAGCCCCTACATTCAGTACTTC
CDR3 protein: CASSPGGGSPYIQYF

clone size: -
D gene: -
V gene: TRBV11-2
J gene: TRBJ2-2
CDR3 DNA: TGTGCCAGCAGCCAAACAGGGTCCGTGGGGGAGCTGTTTTTT
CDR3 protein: CASSQTGSVGELFF

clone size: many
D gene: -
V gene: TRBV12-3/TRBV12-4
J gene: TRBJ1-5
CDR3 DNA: TGTGCCAGCAGTTTAGGTCAGCCCCAGCATTTT
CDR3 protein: CASSLGQPQHF

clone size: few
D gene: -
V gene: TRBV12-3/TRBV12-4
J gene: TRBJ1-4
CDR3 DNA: TGTGCCAGCCGGAGGGCAGTAGCAACTAATGAAAAACTGTTTTTT
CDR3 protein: CASRRAVATNEKLFF

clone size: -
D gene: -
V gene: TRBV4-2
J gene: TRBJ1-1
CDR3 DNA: TGTGCCAGCAGCCAACTAAAGCGGGCAGTTCCCCCTGAAGCTTTCTTT
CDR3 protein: CASSQLKRAVPPEAFF

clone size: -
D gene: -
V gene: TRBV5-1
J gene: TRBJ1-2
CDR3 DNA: TGCGCCAGCAGCTTGGAGCAGGGTCTTGGCTACACCTTC
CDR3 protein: CASSLEQGLGYTF

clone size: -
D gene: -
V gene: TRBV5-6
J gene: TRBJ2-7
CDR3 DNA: TGTGCCAGCAGCTTGTCGTTGGGTACCTACGAGCAGTACTTC
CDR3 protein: CASSLSLGTYEQYF

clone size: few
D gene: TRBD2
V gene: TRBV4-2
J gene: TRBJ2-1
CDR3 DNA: TGTGCCAGCAGCCAAGGTCTAGCGGGAGCATATGAGCAGTTCTTC
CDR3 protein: CASSQGLAGAYEQFF

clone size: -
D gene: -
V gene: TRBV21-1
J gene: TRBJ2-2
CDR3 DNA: TGTGCCAGCAGCAAAAGGCGGGAGGGCCCCGCCGGGGAGCTGTTTTTT
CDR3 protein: CASSKRREGPAGELFF

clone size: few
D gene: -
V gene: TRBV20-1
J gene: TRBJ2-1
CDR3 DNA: TGCAGTGTCAAGCAGGGCTACAATGAGCAGTTCTTC
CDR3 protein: CSVKQGYNEQFF

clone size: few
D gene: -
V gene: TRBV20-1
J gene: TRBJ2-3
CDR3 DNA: TGCAGTGCTAGACTAAATACGCAGTATTTT
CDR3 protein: CSARLNTQYF

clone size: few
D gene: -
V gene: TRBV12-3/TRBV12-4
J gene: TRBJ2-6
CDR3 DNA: TGTGCCAGCAGTTTAGACGTTGGGGCCAACGTCCTGACTTTC
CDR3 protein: CASSLDVGANVLTF